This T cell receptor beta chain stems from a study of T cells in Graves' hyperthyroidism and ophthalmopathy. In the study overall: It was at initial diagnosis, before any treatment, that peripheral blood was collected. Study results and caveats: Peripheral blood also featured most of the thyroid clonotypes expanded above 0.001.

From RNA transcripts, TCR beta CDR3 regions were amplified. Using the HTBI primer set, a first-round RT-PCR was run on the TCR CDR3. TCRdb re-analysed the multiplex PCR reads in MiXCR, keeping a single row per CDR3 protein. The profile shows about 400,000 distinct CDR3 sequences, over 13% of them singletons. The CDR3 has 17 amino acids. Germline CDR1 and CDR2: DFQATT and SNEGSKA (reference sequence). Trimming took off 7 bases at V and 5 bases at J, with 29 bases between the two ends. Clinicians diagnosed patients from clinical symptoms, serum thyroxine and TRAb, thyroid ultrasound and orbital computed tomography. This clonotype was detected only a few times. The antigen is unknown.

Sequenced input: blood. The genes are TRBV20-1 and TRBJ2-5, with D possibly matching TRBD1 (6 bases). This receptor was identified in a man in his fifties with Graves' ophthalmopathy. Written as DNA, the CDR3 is TGCAGTGGTGGTCCGGGAACAGGGCCCGCTCGGTTGGAGACCCAGTACTTC. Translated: CSGGPGTGPARLETQYF.